The 19 T cell receptor beta chains below all came from one sample that was sequenced in a study of T cell repertoires in cytomegalovirus infection. TCRdb passed the reads through MiXCR, listing each CDR3 protein once. This table has around 250,000 distinct CDR3 sequences, about a sixth appearing once. Sequencing used CD8+ T cells from PBMCs. The source of these receptors is a human donor in good health (CMV status not recorded). Some clones in this sample may be carry-over from other donors' samples.

This chain joins TRBV6-6 and TRBJ2-3; TRBD2 agrees at 7 bases. V gave up 0 bases and J gave up 4 bases; unmatched junction bases: 10. The CDR3 contains 17 residues. Germline CDR1 reads MNHNY; CDR2 reads SVGAGI (reference sequence). The CDR3 bases are TGTGCCAGCAGTTACTCTGATCTAGCGGTCCCGGCAGATACGCAGTATTTT. Its translation: CASSYSDLAVPADTQYF.

The chain employs TRBV15 and TRBJ1-1, with D possibly matching TRBD1 (6 bases). V was pared by 3 bases and J by 4 bases, with 12 bases between. CDR1 is LNHNV and CDR2 is YYDKDF in the germline V gene (reference sequence). The CDR3 extends over 14 amino acids. For the CDR3, the DNA is TGTGCCACCAGCAGTGAACAGGGAGTCACTGAAGCTTTCTTT. It is translated as CATSSEQGVTEAFF.

Many counts were recorded for this clonotype. The chain couples TRBV19 to TRBJ1-5; no definite D call. Germline CDR1 reads LNHDA; CDR2 reads SQIVND (reference sequence). V dropped 5 bases and J dropped 6 bases, with 8 bases sitting between them. The CDR3 sequence is 12 residues long. The CDR3 DNA reads as TGTGCCAGTAGTCCTCCAGTTCAGCCCCAGCATTTT. Its protein is CASSPPVQPQHF.

At least ten counts were recorded for this clonotype. V and J are TRBV6-2 or TRBV6-3 and TRBJ2-5, with 12 bases fitting TRBD1. The junction had 12 bases not matched to a gene; V was cut back by 6 bases and J by 7 bases. CDR3 length equals 16 residues. CDR1 is MNHEY, CDR2 SVGEGT, per germline. This chain's CDR3 is CASSPFRDRGLGTQYF. The CDR3 nucleotides are TGTGCCAGCAGCCCTTTCCGGGACAGGGGGCTTGGGACCCAGTACTTC.

This clonotype was observed many times. The V call is TRBV12-3 or TRBV12-4, the J call TRBJ2-2; 8 bases match TRBD1. The CDR3 is 18 amino acids. The trim removed 3 bases at V and 4 bases at J, leaving 13 bases unmatched. In nucleotides, the CDR3 is TGTGCCAGCAGTTTCGCGACAGGGGCACTCGGGTCCACCGGGGAGCTGTTTTTT. Amino acids: CASSFATGALGSTGELFF.

At least ten counts were recorded for this clonotype. The rearrangement uses TRBV2 and TRBJ1-5; 10 positions agree with TRBD1. V shed 2 bases, J shed 6 bases, and the junction held 10 bases outside the gene matches. The CDR3 runs to 17 residues. Germline V gene sequence: CDR1 SNHLY, CDR2 FYNNEI. The CDR3 nucleotides read TGTGCCAGCAGTGAATGGGCCGGACAGGGGGGGATTCAGCCCCAGCATTTT. It encodes CASSEWAGQGGIQPQHF.

This clonotype was seen only a few times. CDR3 sequence: CSAGELPLRYNSPLHF. The CDR3 DNA is TGCAGTGCGGGTGAACTACCATTAAGATATAATTCACCCCTCCACTTT. V is TRBV20-1 and J is TRBJ1-6; D gene unclear. V was pared by 6 bases and J by 4 bases, with 19 bases between. The CDR3 has 16 residues. CDR1 is DFQATT and CDR2 is SNEGSKA in the germline V gene (reference sequence).

At least ten counts were recorded for this clonotype. V gene TRBV12-3 or TRBV12-4 combines with J gene TRBJ1-1; a weak D match, TRBD1 (5 bases). Trimming took 5 bases from V and 2 from J, leaving 12 bases between them. The CDR3 covers 14 residues. CDR3 in DNA: TGTGCCAGCAGTCCCGGGACGGGAAACACTGAAGCTTTCTTT. Translating it yields CASSPGTGNTEAFF.

This rearrangement joins TRBV28 to TRBJ2-5; no reliable D call. CDR1 and CDR2 (germline): MDHEN, SYDVKM. CDR3 size: 13 residues. V dropped 8 bases and J dropped 6 bases, with 16 bases sitting between them. The CDR3 is CASCSPLWKTQYF. The CDR3 DNA sequence: TGTGCCAGCTGCTCCCCTCTTTGGAAGACCCAGTACTTC.

This clonotype occurred many times. The chain joins TRBV12-3 or TRBV12-4 to TRBJ2-6; 7 positions match TRBD1. The CDR3 is 17 amino acids. With 3 bases clipped from V and 2 bases from J, the junction kept 7 bases outside the gene matches. The CDR3 loop is CASSFRQGETGANVLTF. CDR3 nucleotides: TGTGCCAGCAGTTTCCGACAGGGAGAGACTGGGGCCAACGTCCTGACTTTC.

This clonotype was counted only a few times. J is TRBJ2-7 and V is TRBV5-4, with 12 bases fitting TRBD2. The CDR3 totals 15 residues. Germline-derived CDR1 and CDR2 are SGHNT and YYREEE (reference sequence). V was clipped by 3 bases and J by 3 bases; unmatched bases: 4. CDR3 region: CASSSRTSGDYEQYF. The CDR3 coding sequence is TGTGCCAGCAGCTCTAGGACTAGCGGGGACTACGAGCAGTACTTC.

The chain uses TRBV7-9 and TRBJ1-4; TRBD1 is a possible D gene (5 bases). CDR1 is SEHNR and CDR2 is FQNEAQ in the germline V gene (reference sequence). Trimming shortened V by 3 bases and J by 2 bases, and 7 bases separated the two germline ends. The CDR3 has 14 residues. CDR3 in amino acids: CASSFPGTNEKLFF. The DNA of the CDR3 is TGTGCCAGCAGCTTTCCAGGGACTAATGAAAAACTGTTTTTT.

This clonotype was recorded a few times. The chain recombines TRBV6-6 with TRBJ1-1; D remains ambiguous. CDR1 is MNHNY and CDR2 is SVGAGI in the germline V gene (reference sequence). Trimming removed 4 bases at V and 5 bases at J, with 8 bases between. CDR3 length: 12 residues. CDR3 residues: CASSSAGTEAFF. The CDR3 DNA is TGTGCCAGCAGTTCGGCGGGGACTGAAGCTTTCTTT.

The rearrangement joins TRBV6-2 or TRBV6-3 to TRBJ1-2; D unclear. The CDR3 covers 15 residues. Per germline, CDR1 MNHEY and CDR2 SVGEGT. Trimming took off 0 bases at V and 7 bases at J, with 15 bases between the two ends. The CDR3 here is CASSYSRSPAPGYTF. In DNA, the CDR3 is TGTGCCAGCAGTTACTCGAGGAGCCCAGCGCCTGGCTACACCTTC.

This clonotype was detected a few times. The chain recombines TRBV10-2 with TRBJ2-1; 8 bases agree with TRBD2. V lost 3 bases, J lost 9 bases, and 13 bases stayed unmatched. Germline CDR1 is WSHSY and CDR2 is SAAADI. CDR3 length equals 16 residues. The DNA for the CDR3 is TGCGCCAGCAGTGATCTTTCCGGGGGGGCCGTTGGTGAGCAGTTCTTC. Its translation is CASSDLSGGAVGEQFF.

The chain uses TRBV2 and TRBJ2-7; a weak D match, TRBD2 (5 bases). Trimming left V 4 bases short and J 5 bases short, with 15 bases between. The CDR3 extends over 14 amino acids. Germline V gene lookup returns CDR1 SNHLY and CDR2 FYNNEI. CDR3 DNA: TGTGCCAGCAGTGTCTCCGGGGAGTGGGACGAGCAGTACTTC. This gives the protein CASSVSGEWDEQYF.

This clonotype was picked up many times. J is TRBJ2-3 and V is TRBV5-1; the match to TRBD2 covers 7 bases. V was pared by 4 bases and J by 2 bases, with 7 bases of the junction left unmatched. The V gene's germline CDR1 is SGHRS and CDR2 YFSETQ. The CDR3 totals 15 residues. The DNA for the CDR3 is TGCGCCAGCAGCCCCCGTGGGGGGGACACAGATACGCAGTATTTT. The encoded protein is CASSPRGGDTDTQYF. The full variable domain, rest sourced from reference TRBV5-1 and TRBJ2-3, is KAGVTQTPRYLIKTRGQQVTLSCSPISGHRSVSWYQQTPGQGLQFLFEYFSETQRNKGNFPGRFSGRQFSNSRSEMNVSTLELGDSALYLCASSPRGGDTDTQYFGPGTRLTVL.

This clonotype was counted at least ten times. The chain combines TRBV7-9 with TRBJ2-5; 7 nucleotides align to TRBD1. V lost 5 bases and J lost 1; bases outside the gene matches: 10. Germline V lookup: CDR1 SEHNR, CDR2 FQNEAQ (reference sequence). CDR3 length equals 16 residues. Here the CDR3 reads CASSGVRDSLQETQYF. In DNA form, the CDR3 reads TGTGCCAGCAGCGGAGTCCGGGACAGCCTCCAAGAGACCCAGTACTTC.

This clonotype was seen only a few times. This chain uses TRBV5-1 with TRBJ2-2, with 7 positions matching TRBD2. Unmatched junction bases numbered 10, after V lost 7 bases and J lost 7 bases. The CDR3 covers 14 residues. Germline CDR1 is SGHRS and CDR2 is YFSETQ. CDR3 in DNA: TGCGCCAGCGCCATCTCCGGGGGGTACGGGGAGCTGTTTTTT. Translated, it gives CASAISGGYGELFF.